This TCR beta chain originates from a study of blood T cell repertoires in COVID-19. Trimming pared 2 bases from V and 0 bases from J, leaving 15 bases between. The length of the CDR3 is 17 residues. Germline V lookup: CDR1 SGHTA, CDR2 FQGNSA. Some clones are missing from TCRdb's copy, which holds only in-frame ones; the method was immunoSEQ multiplex PCR. The sample yields about 370,000 clones, roughly 90% seen once. The sequence came from a woman between 25 and 40 years old with COVID-19, enrolled during active disease. V usage is TRBV7-2 and J usage is TRBJ2-3; weak D call: TRBD2 (7 bases). The sequenced sample was peripheral blood. In nucleotides, the CDR3 is TGTGCCAGCAGCTTAATCTTCGGGGGGCGAAGCACAGATACGCAGTATTTT. Its translation is CASSLIFGGRSTDTQYF.